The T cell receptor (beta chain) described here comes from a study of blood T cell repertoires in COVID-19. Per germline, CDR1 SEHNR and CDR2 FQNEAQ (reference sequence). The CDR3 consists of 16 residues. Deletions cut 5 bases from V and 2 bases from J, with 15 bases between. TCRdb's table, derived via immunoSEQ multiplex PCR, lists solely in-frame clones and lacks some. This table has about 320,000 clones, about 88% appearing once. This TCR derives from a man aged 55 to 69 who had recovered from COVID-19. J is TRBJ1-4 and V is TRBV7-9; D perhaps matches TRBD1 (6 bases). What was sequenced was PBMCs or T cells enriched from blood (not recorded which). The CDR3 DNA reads TGTGCCAGCAGCCCGGGGTTACAGGGTACTAATGAAAAACTGTTTTTT. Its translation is CASSPGLQGTNEKLFF.